This entry lists 22 T cell receptor beta chains sequenced from one sample in a study of CD8+ T cells in alopecia areata. RNA extraction was followed by reverse transcription into cDNA, which acted as the sequencing template. Here immunoSEQ multiplex PCR was the method, and the copy in TCRdb shows in-frame clones only, minus some. There are some 150,000 clones in the sample; 45% to 60% occur only once, and 19% lies in the top ten. Sequenced material: CD8+ T cells sorted from blood, taken at week 0. The origin of the receptors is a human donor with alopecia areata.

This clone occurred a few times. This chain joins TRBV30 and TRBJ1-5; a weak D match, TRBD1 (5 bases). Between the trimmed V and J ends, which lost 2 bases and 3 bases, there was a span of 11 bases. The CDR3 is made up of 14 amino acids. The germline V gene has CDR1 GTSNPN and CDR2 SVGIG (reference sequence). The CDR3 loop reads CAWSSGQLNQPQHF. CDR3 nucleotides: TGTGCCTGGAGTAGTGGACAACTCAATCAGCCCCAGCATTTT.

The J gene is TRBJ1-2, the V gene TRBV13; D is uncertain. V gave up 4 bases and J gave up 7 bases, with 19 bases separating them. Per germline, CDR1 PRHDT and CDR2 FYEKMQ (reference sequence). The CDR3 loop spans 15 amino acids. The CDR3 loop reads CASSSPAKTTGGYTF. For the CDR3, the DNA is TGTGCCAGCAGCTCCCCCGCCAAGACTACCGGTGGCTACACCTTC.

The chain has TRBV4-3 and TRBJ2-7, with TRBD1 as a possible D gene (6 bases). V lost 0 bases and J 2 bases, leaving 11 bases between the germline ends. The germline V gene encodes CDR1 LGHNA and CDR2 YSLEER. The CDR3 contains 15 residues. CDR3 residues: CASSQDRGIPYEQYF. Written as DNA, the CDR3 is TGCGCCAGCAGCCAAGATAGGGGGATACCCTACGAGCAGTACTTC.

The table lists this clone with a few counts. This sample includes further DNA sequences coding for the same CDR3. The gene calls are TRBV5-6 and TRBJ2-2; D might be TRBD1 (5 bases). Germline-derived CDR1 and CDR2 are SGHDT and YYEEEE. V was shortened by 5 bases and J by 1 base, with 9 bases between the two germline ends. This CDR3 contains 14 residues. CDR3 residues: CASSLGQNTGELFF. CDR3 DNA sequence: TGTGCCAGCAGTCTCGGACAGAACACCGGGGAGCTGTTTTTT.

This clone was counted between two and nine times. V usage is TRBV27 and J usage is TRBJ2-7; D possibly corresponds to TRBD1 (6 bases). V dropped 4 bases and J dropped 4 bases, with 11 bases sitting between them. Germline CDR1 and CDR2: MNHEY and SMNVEV (reference sequence). The CDR3 contains 13 residues. The CDR3, as DNA: TGTGCCAGCAGTTATAACAGGGTATACGAGCAGTACTTC. It codes for CASSYNRVYEQYF.

A note on this clone: Other nucleotide sequences in the sample specify the same CDR3. J is TRBJ1-1 and V is TRBV13; possible D gene TRBD1, 6 bases. Between the trimmed V and J ends, which lost 1 base and 5 bases, there was a span of 8 bases. Per germline, CDR1 PRHDT and CDR2 FYEKMQ (reference sequence). CDR3 length: 13 residues. Here the CDR3 reads CASSLVRGTEAFF. The CDR3 bases are TGTGCCAGCAGCTTAGTCAGGGGTACTGAAGCTTTCTTT.

This chain joins TRBV6-6 and TRBJ1-1; possible D gene TRBD1, 5 bases. CDR1 is MNHNY, CDR2 SVGAGI, per germline (reference sequence). This CDR3 has 12 residues. The V and J ends lost 2 bases and 4 bases respectively, with 5 bases between them. CDR3 nucleotide sequence: TGTGCCAGCAGTTACGGGGCCACTGAAGCTTTCTTT. It encodes CASSYGATEAFF.

Remarks on this clone: A much larger clone is a single base away; this may be a read error. The genes are TRBV4-3 and TRBJ2-3, with D possibly being TRBD2 (7 bases). The CDR3 is made up of 16 amino acids. The germline V and J ends were trimmed by 0 bases and 4 bases, with 14 bases remaining between them. From germline, CDR1 is LGHNA and CDR2 YSLEER. The CDR3 sequence: CASSQDGKGGADTQYF. The DNA of the CDR3 is TGCGCCAGCAGCCAAGATGGGAAGGGGGGGGCAGATACGCAGTATTTT.

This rearrangement joins TRBV9 to TRBJ2-3; 8 nucleotides align to TRBD2. The length of the CDR3 is 15 residues. Germline V gene sequence: CDR1 SGDLS, CDR2 YYNGEE. V gave up 2 bases and J gave up 2 bases; unmatched junction bases: 4. The CDR3: CASSVTSGFTDTQYF. CDR3 DNA sequence: TGTGCCAGCAGCGTTACTAGCGGCTTCACAGATACGCAGTATTTT. The full variable domain, in which reference TRBV9 and TRBJ2-3 provide the parts outside the CDR3, is DSGVTQTPKHLITATGQRVTLRCSPRSGDLSVYWYQQSLDQGLQFLIQYYNGEERAKGNILERFSAQQFPDLHSELNLSSLELGDSALYFCASSVTSGFTDTQYFGPGTRLTVL.

V is TRBV7-2 and J is TRBJ1-5, with D hard to call. Germline-derived CDR1 and CDR2 are SGHTA and FQGNSA. The CDR3 is made up of 15 amino acids. With 0 bases removed from V and 1 base from J, the gap between germline ends came to 7 bases. CDR3 sequence reads: CASSLAIGSNQPQHF. For the CDR3, the DNA is TGTGCCAGCAGCTTAGCGATTGGCAGCAATCAGCCCCAGCATTTT.

The V call is TRBV5-1, the J call TRBJ2-7, with D hard to call. V lost 4 bases and J 4 bases, leaving 12 bases between the germline ends. CDR1 SGHRS and CDR2 YFSETQ come from the germline V gene. The CDR3 loop spans 13 amino acids. CDR3 DNA: TGCGCCAGCAGCGAATCTACGGGTTACGAGCAGTACTTC. It encodes CASSESTGYEQYF.

This clone was seen more than once but under ten times. V and J are TRBV7-9 and TRBJ1-1; tentatively, D is TRBD1 (5 bases). Trimming removed 2 bases at V and 7 bases at J, with 11 bases between. The germline V gene encodes CDR1 SEHNR and CDR2 FQNEAQ (reference sequence). The CDR3 contains 13 residues. CDR3 loop: CASSLPTVREAFF. In nucleotides, the CDR3 is TGTGCCAGCAGCTTACCGACAGTTCGTGAAGCTTTCTTT.

This clone has only a few counts. V usage is TRBV19 and J usage is TRBJ2-6, with 10 nucleotides matching TRBD1. This CDR3 has 16 amino acids. Per the germline V gene, CDR1 is LNHDA and CDR2 is SQIVND (reference sequence). V gave up 1 base and J gave up 4 bases; unmatched junction bases: 1. This CDR3 reads CASSIGQGAGANVLTF. The CDR3 bases are TGTGCCAGTAGTATAGGACAGGGGGCAGGGGCCAACGTCCTGACTTTC.

The V and J genes are TRBV15 and TRBJ2-7, with 8 bases that match TRBD1. The CDR3 is 16 amino acids. Germline values: CDR1 LNHNV, CDR2 YYDKDF (reference sequence). V was clipped by 3 bases and J by 2 bases; unmatched bases: 9. The CDR3 loop is CATSSPSGTGAYEQYF. CDR3 sequence (DNA): TGTGCCACCAGCAGTCCGTCCGGGACAGGAGCCTACGAGCAGTACTTC.

The chain recombines TRBV25-1 with TRBJ1-2; D ambiguous. V was trimmed by 3 bases and J by 0 bases, leaving 11 bases between them. CDR3 length: 15 amino acids. The germline gives CDR1 MGHDK, CDR2 SYGVNS. Written as DNA, the CDR3 is TGTGCCAGCAGTGATTCGGCAACCGCTAACTATGGCTACACCTTC. It translates to CASSDSATANYGYTF.

This rearrangement joins TRBV25-1 to TRBJ1-2; 9 nucleotides line up with TRBD1. The junction had 10 bases not matched to a gene; V was cut back by 2 bases and J by 3 bases. This CDR3 region has 17 residues. Germline CDR1 MGHDK, CDR2 SYGVNS. Here the CDR3 DNA reads TGTGCCAGCAGTGAACGACAACGACAGGGGGGAGACTATGGCTACACCTTC. This sequence encodes CASSERQRQGGDYGYTF.

The chain couples TRBV6-5 to TRBJ2-7; 9 bases are shared with TRBD1. The CDR3 loop spans 13 amino acids. V lost 4 bases, J lost 6 bases, and 4 bases stayed unmatched. Germline V gene sequence: CDR1 MNHEY, CDR2 SVGAGI. The CDR3 coding sequence is TGTGCCAGCAGTTTGACAGGGGGTCGCGAGCAGTACTTC. Amino acids: CASSLTGGREQYF.

The chain has TRBV2 and TRBJ1-2; maybe TRBD1 (6 bases). V was cut by 5 bases and J by 3 bases, with 16 bases left in between. This CDR3 has 15 amino acids. Looked up from germline, CDR1 is SNHLY and CDR2 is FYNNEI. This chain's CDR3 is CASSPTGPADYGYTF. DNA of the CDR3: TGTGCCAGCAGTCCTACAGGGCCCGCCGACTATGGCTACACCTTC.

This clone was observed a handful of times. The CDR3 DNA reads as TGCAGCGTTGAAGTGGAATCCCGGGACAGGGGGAAATGGGCAGATACGCAGTATTTT. Encoded protein: CSVEVESRDRGKWADTQYF. The chain is built from TRBV29-1 and TRBJ2-3; TRBD1 matches at 11 bases. In germline, CDR1 is SQVTM, CDR2 ANQGSEA. Trimming cost V 1 base and J 4 bases; bases outside gene matches: 16. CDR3 length: 19 residues.

V and J are TRBV6-5 and TRBJ1-1, with D maybe TRBD1 (6 bases). Trimming took 1 base from V and 7 from J, leaving 13 bases between them. This CDR3 has 14 residues. Looked up from germline, CDR1 is MNHEY and CDR2 is SVGAGI. The CDR3 region has the DNA TGTGCCAGCAGTTACTTAAACAGGGAAATTGAAGCTTTCTTT. This sequence encodes CASSYLNREIEAFF.

This chain links TRBV11-2 with TRBJ1-5; D might be TRBD1 (5 bases). The CDR3 covers 14 residues. Between the trimmed V and J ends, which lost 1 base and 7 bases, there was a span of 11 bases. CDR1 is SGHAT and CDR2 is FQNNGV in the germline V gene. Written as DNA, the CDR3 is TGTGCCAGCAGCTTAGTGGCAGGGAGGCAGCCCCAGCATTTT. It specifies CASSLVAGRQPQHF.

This clone was observed a handful of times. The chain uses TRBV5-1 and TRBJ2-3; tentative D call: TRBD1 (6 bases). Germline CDR1 reads SGHRS; CDR2 reads YFSETQ. The CDR3 extends over 16 amino acids. V lost 1 base to trimming and J lost 6 bases, with 18 bases between them. The CDR3 sequence: CASSLSDGTLSDTQYF. DNA for the CDR3: TGCGCCAGCAGCTTGTCGGACGGGACACTTTCTGATACGCAGTATTTT.